A selection of T cell receptor beta chains follows, all from one sample in a study of tumor-infiltrating lymphocytes in localized non-small cell lung cancer. Profiled with immunoSEQ multiplex PCR; TCRdb holds only in-frame clones, not every one. The data contain about 9,700 clones, approximately 82% of them singletons. Input material: lung tumor tissue. The source of these receptors is a human donor with non-small cell lung cancer. Each CDR3 is given with its conserved first and last residue. D genes are given only for firm matches. Clone size, where shown, is once, few, many, or a class for clones that have expanded.

V,size,J,D,DNA,CDR3
TRBV6-6,NA,TRBJ1-6,NA,TGTGCCAGCAGTACCTTTCAGGGGTTCGGTTCACCCCTCCACTTT,CASSTFQGFGSPLHF
TRBV7-2,NA,TRBJ2-7,TRBD2,TGTGCCAGCAGCTTGGGTAGCGGGTACTACGAGCAGTACTTC,CASSLGSGYYEQYF
TRBV5-5,few,TRBJ2-3,NA,TGTGCCAGCAGCTTGAGTCGTCTGAACACAGATACGCAGTATTTT,CASSLSRLNTDTQYF
TRBV2,few,TRBJ2-2,TRBD2,TGTGCCAGCAGTGAACGGGAGGACACCGGGGAGCTGTTTTTT,CASSEREDTGELFF
TRBV7-9,few,TRBJ1-1,TRBD1,TGTGCCAGCAGCTACCCCGGGACAGGGGACACTGAAGCTTTCTTT,CASSYPGTGDTEAFF
TRBV27,NA,TRBJ2-7,NA,TGTGCCAGCAGTTTACAGGAATCGGGGCGCTACGAGCAGTACTTC,CASSLQESGRYEQYF
TRBV19,NA,TRBJ2-5,NA,TGTGCCAGTAGCTTATCCAGCCCACGGGAGACCCAGTACTTC,CASSLSSPRETQYF
TRBV30,NA,TRBJ1-1,TRBD1,TGTGCCTGGACTCTTGATGAGGACAGGCGACACACTGAAGCTTTCTTT,CAWTLDEDRRHTEAFF
TRBV4-2,NA,TRBJ2-1,NA,TGTGCCAGCAGCCAAGTTGCGGGAAGAAGCTCCTACAATGAGCAGTTCTTC,CASSQVAGRSSYNEQFF
TRBV2,NA,TRBJ1-5,NA,TGTGCCAGCAGCCGATTGAATAGCAATCAGCCCCAGCATTTT,CASSRLNSNQPQHF
TRBV7-9,NA,TRBJ1-4,NA,TGTGCCAGCAGCTTGGAGTATAATGAAAAACTGTTTTTT,CASSLEYNEKLFF
TRBV6-1,NA,TRBJ2-2,NA,TGTGCCAGCAGTGAAATATGGGGGGCCGGGGAGCTGTTTTTT,CASSEIWGAGELFF
TRBV19,few,TRBJ2-5,NA,TGTGCCAGTAGTCCCTCCGGAAATCGAGGGGAGACCCAGTACTTC,CASSPSGNRGETQYF
TRBV4-3,NA,TRBJ2-5,TRBD1,TGCGCCAGCAGCCCCGCCCACAGGGGACAAGAGACCCAGTACTTC,CASSPAHRGQETQYF
TRBV10-2,few,TRBJ2-7,NA,TGCGCCAGCCTGGGGACACGCGCAGGCGAGCAGTACTTC,CASLGTRAGEQYF
TRBV11-2,NA,TRBJ1-2,NA,TGTGCCAGCAGCTTTGACAGTAGGATCTATGGCTACACCTTC,CASSFDSRIYGYTF
TRBV19,NA,TRBJ2-5,TRBD1,TGTGCCAGTAGTTCGACAGGGCAAGAGACCCAGTACTTC,CASSSTGQETQYF
TRBV18,NA,TRBJ2-3,NA,TGTGCCAGCTCACCGAAGGTTCTTAGCACAGATACGCAGTATTTT,CASSPKVLSTDTQYF
TRBV5-1,NA,TRBJ1-1,NA,TGCGCCAGCAGCTTTTTGGGGGTGGCTGACACTGAAGCTTTCTTT,CASSFLGVADTEAFF
TRBV5-1,NA,TRBJ2-2,NA,TGCGCCAGCAGCTTGGCCCCCAGGGGTGACACCGGGGAGCTGTTTTTT,CASSLAPRGDTGELFF
TRBV13,NA,TRBJ2-1,TRBD2,TGTGCCAGCAGCTTAGTAGCGGGATATGAGCAGTTCTTC,CASSLVAGYEQFF
TRBV5-5,NA,TRBJ2-1,TRBD1,TGTGCCAGCAGCTGGACAGGAAGCTCCTACAATGAGCAGTTCTTC,CASSWTGSSYNEQFF
TRBV20-1,NA,TRBJ1-2,NA,TGCAGTGCTAGGCGGGATGATGGCTACACCTTC,CSARRDDGYTF
TRBV19,NA,TRBJ1-5,NA,TGTGCCAGTAGTATCGGGGCAGGGCGAAGTCATCAGCCCCAGCATTTT,CASSIGAGRSHQPQHF
TRBV7-3,NA,TRBJ2-6,NA,TGTGCCAGCAGCCTAACGTCAGGGGCCAACGTCCTGACTTTC,CASSLTSGANVLTF
TRBV7-6,NA,TRBJ2-1,NA,TGTGCCAGCAGCTTATTGTCCGGATCCTACTCCTACAATGAGCAGTTCTTC,CASSLLSGSYSYNEQFF
TRBV28,NA,TRBJ2-4,NA,TGTGCCAGCACAACACCAGCCAAAAACATTCAGTACTTC,CASTTPAKNIQYF
TRBV10-2,NA,TRBJ1-3,TRBD1,TGCGCCAGCAGTCCACAGGGGGCCTCTGGAAACACCATATATTTT,CASSPQGASGNTIYF
TRBV7-9,NA,TRBJ2-7,NA,TGTGCCAGCAGCCTTGGGGACGGGCAGTACTTC,CASSLGDGQYF
TRBV11-3,once,TRBJ1-5,NA,TGTGCCAGCAGCTTCTCAGGGAGCAATCAGCCCCAGCATTTT,CASSFSGSNQPQHF
TRBV11-1,few,TRBJ2-1,NA,TGTGCCAGCAGCCAGGGGGGCCTTTACAATGAGCAGTTCTTC,CASSQGGLYNEQFF
TRBV11-1,NA,TRBJ2-2,NA,TGTGCCAGCAGCTTAGCGGGTTCCCCCGGGGAGCTGTTTTTT,CASSLAGSPGELFF
TRBV19,NA,TRBJ2-3,TRBD2,TGTGCCAGTGGAACTAGCGGGAGGAGGGCGGCAGATACGCAGTATTTT,CASGTSGRRAADTQYF
TRBV30,NA,TRBJ1-1,NA,TGTGCCTGGATGAGACAGCAGAACACTGAAGCTTTCTTT,CAWMRQQNTEAFF
TRBV7-9,NA,TRBJ1-5,NA,TGTGCCAGCAGCTTCCTGAATCAGCCCCAGCATTTT,CASSFLNQPQHF
TRBV10-1,NA,TRBJ2-2,NA,TGCGCCAGCAGTGAGGGGGACACCGGGGAGCTGTTTTTT,CASSEGDTGELFF